Below, 29 T cell receptor beta chains from the same sample are listed, as sequenced in a study of cytomegalovirus exposure and HLA in healthy donors. Primers: 60 Vbeta forward and 13 Jbeta reverse. TCRdb keeps only in-frame clones here, not all; method: immunoSEQ multiplex PCR. This table holds under 200,000 clones, roughly 80% found once. Material for sequencing was PBMCs. The receptors here all came from a woman aged 18-29 years in good health and CMV-seronegative.

This clone was seen a handful of times. V is TRBV2 and J is TRBJ1-3, with no clear D. Trimming cost V 9 bases and J 0 bases, with 18 bases left between them. CDR3 length equals 16 residues. Germline lookup yields CDR1 SNHLY and CDR2 FYNNEI. This CDR3 reads CARTIGRLDSGNTIYF. DNA for the CDR3: TGTGCCAGAACCATTGGCCGGCTAGACTCTGGAAACACCATATATTTT.

This rearrangement joins TRBV7-9 to TRBJ2-1; D ambiguous. The V end was cut by 4 bases, the J end by 6 bases, with 10 bases between. CDR3 length equals 13 residues. Germline assignment: CDR1 SEHNR and CDR2 FQNEAQ (reference sequence). The CDR3 nucleotides are TGTGCCAGCAGCTCCCGTTCTATCAATGAGCAGTTCTTC. This translates into CASSSRSINEQFF.

This chain uses TRBV19 with TRBJ1-5; D is unresolved. Germline CDR1 and CDR2: LNHDA and SQIVND (reference sequence). This CDR3 region has 16 residues. Trimming took off 3 bases at V and 2 bases at J, with 14 bases between the two ends. The CDR3 loop is CASSIVRDRGNQPQHF. In nucleotides, the CDR3 is TGTGCCAGTAGTATTGTAAGAGATCGGGGCAATCAGCCCCAGCATTTT. Filled out from reference TRBV19 and TRBJ1-5, the complete variable domain reads DGGITQSPKYLFRKEGQNVTLSCEQNLNHDAMYWYRQDPGQGLRLIYYSQIVNDFQKGDIAEGYSVSREKKESFPLTVTSAQKNPTAFYLCASSIVRDRGNQPQHFGDGTRLSIL.

This clone occurred a few times. V is TRBV28 and J is TRBJ1-1; the D gene is possibly TRBD1 (5 bases). Per the germline V gene, CDR1 is MDHEN and CDR2 is SYDVKM. Deletions cut 5 bases from V and 8 bases from J, with 12 bases between. CDR3 length: 12 residues. CDR3: CASSMRGGEAFF. In DNA, the CDR3 is TGTGCCAGCAGTATGAGGGGAGGCGAAGCTTTCTTT.

The chain couples TRBV25-1 to TRBJ1-1; weak D call: TRBD1 (5 bases). The V gene's germline CDR1 is MGHDK and CDR2 SYGVNS. The CDR3 length is 17 residues. V dropped 1 base and J dropped 1 base, with 16 bases sitting between them. The CDR3 loop is CASSELKGGAGNTEAFF. For the CDR3, the DNA is TGTGCCAGCAGTGAATTGAAAGGAGGGGCGGGGAACACTGAAGCTTTCTTT.

V usage is TRBV4-1 and J usage is TRBJ2-7; 10 nucleotides match TRBD2. The junction had 6 bases not matched to a gene; V was cut back by 0 bases and J by 4 bases. The CDR3 is 16 residues long. CDR1 is MGHRA and CDR2 is YSYEKL in the germline V gene. Here the CDR3 DNA reads TGCGCCAGCAGCCAAGACCCTAGCGGGGGCCCTTACGAGCAGTACTTC. It codes for CASSQDPSGGPYEQYF.

This chain connects TRBV10-2 to TRBJ2-7; D may be TRBD1 (5 bases). Per the germline V gene, CDR1 is WSHSY and CDR2 is SAAADI. The CDR3 loop spans 14 amino acids. The V end was cut by 4 bases, the J end by 2 bases, with 12 bases between. The CDR3 DNA reads TGCGCCAGCAGTGGGCAGGGTTTAACCTACGAGCAGTACTTC. Protein sequence: CASSGQGLTYEQYF.

V gene TRBV29-1 combines with J gene TRBJ2-1; possible D gene TRBD2, 7 bases. This CDR3 is 11 amino acids long. The V and J ends lost 6 bases and 10 bases respectively, with 13 bases between them. Looked up from germline, CDR1 is SQVTM and CDR2 is ANQGSEA. The CDR3 sequence: CSVRGGVEQFF. The CDR3 DNA reads TGCAGCGTCCGAGGGGGGGTCGAGCAGTTCTTC.

The chain is built from TRBV5-1 and TRBJ1-2; D is unresolved. Germline V gives CDR1 SGHRS, CDR2 YFSETQ. CDR3 length: 14 amino acids. V was cut by 5 bases and J by 0 bases, with 11 bases left in between. Here the CDR3 reads CASRQALANYGYTF. CDR3 sequence (DNA): TGCGCCAGCAGGCAAGCATTAGCTAACTATGGCTACACCTTC.

The genes are TRBV6-1 and TRBJ2-1, with 9 bases matching TRBD1. Germline V lookup: CDR1 MNHNS, CDR2 SASEGT. After removal of 6 bases from V and 3 bases from J, the junction contained 3 bases not matched to a gene. The CDR3 is 14 amino acids. CDR3 nucleotides: TGTGCCAGCAGCAGACAGGGGGGCTACAATGAGCAGTTCTTC. It codes for CASSRQGGYNEQFF.

V and J are TRBV11-2 and TRBJ2-1, with 9 bases lining up with TRBD1. Germline loops: CDR1 SGHAT, CDR2 FQNNGV. The CDR3 sequence is 14 residues long. Losses at the gene ends were 5 bases for V and 8 bases for J; bases not matched to a gene: 7. CDR3 protein: CASSNRDRAHEQFF. The CDR3 DNA follows: TGTGCCAGCAGCAACCGGGACAGGGCTCATGAGCAGTTCTTC.

The gene calls are TRBV6-5 and TRBJ1-2, with 8 bases lining up with TRBD1. Germline V lookup: CDR1 MNHEY, CDR2 SVGAGI. The CDR3 consists of 15 residues. J was trimmed by 9 bases and V by 2 bases; bases with no gene match: 11. The CDR3 coding sequence is TGTGCCAGCAGTTACGGGACAGGAGGCCCTTATCGCTACACCTTC. Translating it yields CASSYGTGGPYRYTF.

The chain links TRBV7-6 to TRBJ1-2, with D perhaps TRBD1 (6 bases). The CDR3 loop spans 14 amino acids. Trimming stripped 4 bases from V and 5 bases from J, with 14 bases between. Germline assignment: CDR1 SGHVS and CDR2 FNYEAQ. The CDR3 sequence: CASSSGGGGYGYTF. The CDR3, as DNA: TGTGCCAGCAGCTCCGGAGGGGGGGGGTATGGCTACACCTTC.

The CDR3 spells CASSLASGLYEQYF. The CDR3 bases are TGTGCCAGCAGTTTGGCTAGCGGACTCTACGAGCAGTACTTC. This chain uses TRBV27 with TRBJ2-5; 7 bases are a match to TRBD2. The last part of the DNA fits TRBJ2-7 better; the J call may be wrong. From germline, CDR1 is MNHEY and CDR2 SMNVEV (reference sequence). The length of the CDR3 is 14 residues.

This clone was seen a few times. The chain couples TRBV2 to TRBJ1-2; 8 bases map to TRBD1. CDR1 is SNHLY, CDR2 FYNNEI, per germline. J gave up 4 bases and V 5 bases, and 15 bases lay outside the gene matches. This CDR3 region has 17 residues. In DNA, the CDR3 is TGTGCCAGCAGTTACCTCATTACAGGGGGGTCCGCCTATGGCTACACCTTC. It encodes CASSYLITGGSAYGYTF.

The chain employs TRBV7-9 and TRBJ2-3, with D possibly TRBD2 on 5 matching bases. Germline assignment: CDR1 SEHNR and CDR2 FQNEAQ (reference sequence). V lost 4 bases, J lost 2 bases, and 13 bases lay in between. This CDR3 spans 15 amino acids. The chain's CDR3 is CASSYNGLFTDTQYF. In DNA form, the CDR3 reads TGTGCCAGCAGCTACAACGGACTGTTCACAGATACGCAGTATTTT.

The V and J genes are TRBV5-1 and TRBJ1-1, with a weak D call TRBD1 (5 bases). The germline V and J ends were trimmed by 0 bases and 11 bases, with 14 bases remaining between them. This CDR3 is 13 amino acids long. Germline V gene sequence: CDR1 SGHRS, CDR2 YFSETQ. The CDR3 loop is CASSLGGEREAFF. CDR3 in DNA: TGCGCCAGCAGCTTGGGGGGGGAGAGGGAGGCTTTCTTT.

The rearrangement uses TRBV27 and TRBJ2-7; tentative D call: TRBD2 (6 bases). Trimming left V 6 bases short and J 7 bases short, with 13 bases between. Germline V CDR1 and CDR2: MNHEY, SMNVEV (reference sequence). CDR3 length: 12 residues. CDR3 sequence reads: CASSSMAGEQYF. Here the CDR3 DNA reads TGTGCCAGCAGCTCCATGGCGGGGGAGCAGTACTTC.

This chain uses TRBV27 with TRBJ1-2; 7 nucleotides agree with TRBD1. CDR3 size: 13 residues. The germline V gene has CDR1 MNHEY and CDR2 SMNVEV (reference sequence). With V trimmed by 5 bases and J by 3 bases, 3 bases remained unmatched. In nucleotides, the CDR3 is TGTGCCAGCAGTGTCACAGGGGACTATGGCTACACCTTC. This encodes CASSVTGDYGYTF.

The chain couples TRBV11-2 to TRBJ2-1, with 10 nucleotides matching TRBD1. The junction had 11 bases not matched to a gene; V was cut back by 5 bases and J by 4 bases. CDR3 size: 17 residues. The germline gives CDR1 SGHAT, CDR2 FQNNGV. DNA for the CDR3: TGTGCCAGCAGCCGCGGCGCCGGGACAGGGGTTTACAATGAGCAGTTCTTC. Encoded protein: CASSRGAGTGVYNEQFF.

The V call is TRBV2, the J call TRBJ2-3; TRBD2 matches at 8 bases. Unmatched junction bases numbered 7, after V lost 8 bases and J lost 0 bases. The V gene's germline CDR1 is SNHLY and CDR2 FYNNEI. The CDR3 loop spans 15 amino acids. The CDR3 DNA is TGTGCCAGCCCCCGCGCTAGCGGGAGCACAGATACGCAGTATTTT. This gives the protein CASPRASGSTDTQYF.

The rearrangement links TRBV9 to TRBJ2-1; perhaps TRBD2 as D (6 bases). Per the germline V gene, CDR1 is SGDLS and CDR2 is YYNGEE. This CDR3 has 12 residues. With 5 bases removed from V and 4 bases from J, the gap between germline ends came to 7 bases. CDR3 DNA: TGTGCCAGCAGTCGGGGGTACAATGAGCAGTTCTTC. Its translation: CASSRGYNEQFF.

V usage is TRBV5-6 and J usage is TRBJ2-3; 7 positions agree with TRBD1. The CDR3 contains 15 residues. Looked up from germline, CDR1 is SGHDT and CDR2 is YYEEEE. V gave up 0 bases and J gave up 6 bases; unmatched junction bases: 7. For the CDR3, the DNA is TGTGCCAGCAGCTTGGTGACAGGGCGGACCGATACGCAGTATTTT. Encoded protein: CASSLVTGRTDTQYF.

The chain uses TRBV29-1 and TRBJ2-7; 9 bases map to TRBD2. Germline V lookup: CDR1 SQVTM, CDR2 ANQGSEA. This CDR3 spans 13 amino acids. Losses at the gene ends were 0 bases for V and 3 bases for J; bases not matched to a gene: 0. The CDR3 DNA follows: TGCAGCGTTGAAGATAGCGGGGGCTACGAGCAGTACTTC. It codes for CSVEDSGGYEQYF.

This clone was found once. The J gene is TRBJ2-1, the V gene TRBV7-8; a weak D match, TRBD2 (5 bases). The CDR3 is 15 amino acids. The germline gives CDR1 SGHVS, CDR2 FQNEAQ. V lost 5 bases to trimming and J lost 7 bases, with 18 bases between them. CDR3 sequence reads: CASSRTGGLNNEQFF. The DNA for the CDR3 is TGTGCCAGCAGCCGAACTGGCGGGCTGAATAATGAGCAGTTCTTC. Together with reference TRBV7-8 and TRBJ2-1, the CDR3 gives the full variable domain: GAGVSQSPRYKVAKRGQDVALRCDPISGHVSLFWYQQALGQGPEFLTYFQNEAQLDKSGLPSDRFFAERPEGSVSTLKIQRTQQEDSAVYLCASSRTGGLNNEQFFGPGTRLTVL.

The chain couples TRBV6-5 to TRBJ2-7; 7 bases are shared with TRBD2. This CDR3 is built from 14 residues. V gave up 3 bases and J gave up 7 bases; unmatched junction bases: 9. From germline, CDR1 is MNHEY and CDR2 SVGAGI. The CDR3, as DNA: TGTGCCAGCAGTTATGAGGGAGGGCCTCGGGAGCAGTACTTC. This gives the protein CASSYEGGPREQYF.

This clone was seen only a few times. Here the CDR3 reads CASSSFYEQYF. As DNA, the CDR3 is TGTGCCAGCAGCTCGTTCTACGAGCAGTACTTC. This chain uses TRBV5-6 with TRBJ2-7, with no clear D. The CDR3 covers 11 residues. The germline V gene has CDR1 SGHDT and CDR2 YYEEEE. V was clipped by 3 bases and J by 3 bases, with 4 bases between them.

V is TRBV6-5 and J is TRBJ2-1; 9 nucleotides line up with TRBD1. The V segment lost 5 bases and the J segment 9 bases; nucleotides outside the gene matches: 5. Germline V gene data show CDR1 as MNHEY and CDR2 as SVGAGI. CDR3 size: 13 residues. The CDR3 DNA reads TGTGCCAGCAGTATTCCGGGACAGGGTGAGCAGTTCTTC. This sequence encodes CASSIPGQGEQFF.

The J gene is TRBJ2-5, the V gene TRBV6-6; D might be TRBD2 (6 bases). This CDR3 comprises 13 residues. Germline CDR1 MNHNY, CDR2 SVGAGI (reference sequence). V lost 6 bases, J lost 4 bases, and 12 bases lay in between. This chain's CDR3 is CASRYGGGETQYF. The CDR3 coding sequence is TGTGCCAGCAGATACGGGGGAGGAGAGACCCAGTACTTC.